The subject of this entry is one T cell receptor (beta chain). This specimen belongs to a study of T cell changes during pregnancy in multiple sclerosis. Trimming took 4 bases from V and 7 from J; bases not matched to a gene: 4. Per germline, CDR1 MDHEN and CDR2 SYDVKM. The CDR3 loop spans 13 amino acids. Measured with immunoSEQ multiplex PCR; TCRdb has only the in-frame clones, and not every one. The sample includes around 100,000 clones, 80% to 95% of them seen just once. The chain couples TRBV28 to TRBJ1-2, with 9 bases fitting TRBD1. This TCR was recovered from a female donor with multiple sclerosis, enrolled in a pregnancy study. The sequences come from peripheral blood, collected in the third trimester of pregnancy. The CDR3 is CASSSGTGTGYTF. The CDR3 nucleotides read TGTGCCAGCAGTTCCGGGACAGGGACTGGCTACACCTTC.